Presented here are 2 T cell receptor beta chains from one specimen sequenced in a study of T cells in Graves' hyperthyroidism and ophthalmopathy (dated by TCRdb to between 2019 and 2020). The library was obtained by multiplex PCR. Sequencing was carried out with an Illumina HiSeq 2000. The TCR beta CDR3 regions were amplified from the RNA transcripts. A first-round RT-PCR of the TCR CDR3 used the HTBI primer set with the Qiagen OneStep RT-PCR kit. TCRdb reanalyzed the raw reads on its own, using fastp at Q25 for trimming and MiXCR for clone calling, and kept in-frame beta chains. Every entry covers one CDR3 protein and lists the most common genes and DNA from its rows. The sample data list about half a million distinct CDR3 sequences, and approximately 23% of these were observed just once. Clones ranked in the top ten supply approximately 49% of the sample. Material: blood. The receptors were gathered from a woman in her sixties or seventies with Graves' ophthalmopathy.

This clonotype was picked up a small number of times. The V call is TRBV7-2, the J call TRBJ2-3; 8 bases align to TRBD1. Germline assignment: CDR1 SGHTA and CDR2 FQGNSA. This CDR3 has 18 amino acids. After removal of 5 bases from V and 0 bases from J, the junction contained 13 bases not matched to a gene. As DNA, the CDR3 is TGTGCCAGCAGCGTTACCGGGACAGGCTCCCTTAGCACAGATACGCAGTATTTT. Protein: CASSVTGTGSLSTDTQYF.

This clonotype was seen just once. The chain is built from TRBV7-2 and TRBJ1-1, with a weak D call TRBD1 (5 bases). This CDR3 has 12 amino acids. In germline, CDR1 is SGHTA, CDR2 FQGNSA. Trimming removed 6 bases at V and 8 bases at J, with 13 bases between. CDR3: CASSNAGNEAFF. The CDR3 DNA follows: TGTGCCAGCAGTAATGCAGGGAACGAAGCTTTCTTT.